The next 27 T cell receptor beta chains were all read from a single sample in a study of blood T cell repertoires in COVID-19. Libraries were prepared by immunoSEQ multiplex PCR; TCRdb keeps only in-frame clonotypes and omits some of them. This repertoire shows some 200,000 clones, roughly four fifths found once; its top ten account for roughly 14%. The sequenced sample was peripheral blood. All receptors derive from a man younger than 40 with active or convalescent COVID-19.

The chain carries TRBV11-3 and TRBJ2-1, with 9 bases aligning to TRBD2. Germline loops: CDR1 SGHNT, CDR2 YENEEA. Trimming at V came to 6 bases and at J to 12 bases, leaving 9 bases not matched to a gene. There are 13 residues in the CDR3. The CDR3 DNA follows: TGTGCCAGCAGTTTTTCTAGCGGGGACAGGCAGTTCTTC. Amino acid sequence: CASSFSSGDRQFF.

This chain connects TRBV5-1 to TRBJ2-4; weak D call: TRBD1 (6 bases). V gave up 2 bases and J gave up 8 bases, with 11 bases separating them. The length of the CDR3 is 13 residues. Germline V gene data show CDR1 as SGHRS and CDR2 as YFSETQ. Written as DNA, the CDR3 is TGCGCCAGCAGCTTTTCAGGGGTTGACATTCAGTACTTC. This encodes CASSFSGVDIQYF.

This clone was seen ten or more times. Within the sample, other DNA sequences also encode this same CDR3. The chain links TRBV24-1 to TRBJ1-2; D remains unclear. Trimming left V 4 bases short and J 4 bases short, with 3 bases between. CDR1 is KGHDR and CDR2 is SFDVKD in the germline V gene. The CDR3 extends over 11 amino acids. The CDR3 here is CATSDSYGYTF. The CDR3 nucleotides are TGTGCCACCAGTGACAGCTATGGCTACACCTTC.

The rearrangement joins TRBV24-1 to TRBJ1-1; unclear D gene. CDR1 is KGHDR, CDR2 SFDVKD, per germline. CDR3 length: 11 residues. The V gene lost 6 bases and the J gene lost 3 bases, with 4 bases spanning the gap. The CDR3 DNA follows: TGTGCCACCAGTCCCGACACTGAAGCTTTCTTT. Amino acid sequence: CATSPDTEAFF.

The chain recombines TRBV24-1 with TRBJ2-3; a possible D gene is TRBD1 (5 bases). Germline loops: CDR1 KGHDR, CDR2 SFDVKD. The CDR3 is 16 amino acids. V was trimmed by 0 bases and J by 0 bases, leaving 9 bases between them. CDR3 in amino acids: CATSDLSGRSTDTQYF. The CDR3 bases are TGTGCCACCAGTGATTTGTCAGGGCGAAGCACAGATACGCAGTATTTT.

This chain links TRBV9 with TRBJ2-7; 9 bases line up with TRBD1. The CDR3 is 15 amino acids. V lost 2 bases, J lost 3 bases, and 6 bases stayed unmatched. Germline V gives CDR1 SGDLS, CDR2 YYNGEE. The CDR3, as DNA: TGTGCCAGCAGCGTGGGGACAGGGACTCTCTACGAGCAGTACTTC. This codes for CASSVGTGTLYEQYF.

The gene calls are TRBV29-1 and TRBJ1-1, with unresolved D. The CDR3 is 11 amino acids. CDR1 SQVTM and CDR2 ANQGSEA come from the germline V gene. Between the trimmed V and J ends, which lost 2 bases and 1 base, there was a span of 2 bases. In DNA, the CDR3 is TGCAGCGTTGAACGGAACACTGAAGCTTTCTTT. It codes for CSVERNTEAFF.

The genes are TRBV3-1 (or the pseudogene TRBV3-2) and TRBJ2-4; no definite D call. The CDR3 sequence is 13 residues long. CDR1 is LGHDT, CDR2 YNNKEL, per germline (reference sequence). The germline V and J ends were trimmed by 4 bases and 3 bases, with 7 bases remaining between them. The CDR3 DNA follows: TGTGCCAGCAGCCCTCTCGGCAAAAACATTCAGTACTTC. Amino acids: CASSPLGKNIQYF.

This chain links TRBV7-2 with TRBJ2-3, with 9 bases fitting TRBD2. Losses at the gene ends were 1 base for V and 3 bases for J; bases not matched to a gene: 11. The CDR3 runs to 18 residues. The germline V gene has CDR1 SGHTA and CDR2 FQGNSA. CDR3 DNA sequence: TGTGCCAGCAGCTTAGGCTTGGGCGCAGCGGGGGGTACAGATACGCAGTATTTT. It translates to CASSLGLGAAGGTDTQYF.

The V gene is TRBV9, the J gene TRBJ2-5; TRBD2 matches at 14 bases. Germline V gene data show CDR1 as SGDLS and CDR2 as YYNGEE. This CDR3 region has 15 residues. Trimming at V came to 0 bases and at J to 5 bases, leaving 0 bases not matched to a gene. The DNA for the CDR3 is TGTGCCAGCAGCGTAGGGACTAGCGGGGGGGAGACCCAGTACTTC. It translates to CASSVGTSGGETQYF. The whole variable domain, filled in from reference TRBV9 and TRBJ2-5, reads DSGVTQTPKHLITATGQRVTLRCSPRSGDLSVYWYQQSLDQGLQFLIQYYNGEERAKGNILERFSAQQFPDLHSELNLSSLELGDSALYFCASSVGTSGGETQYFGPGTRLLVL.

This sequence joins TRBV28 and TRBJ2-1, with 13 bases lining up with TRBD2. This CDR3 is built from 15 residues. The J segment lost 7 bases and the V segment lost 6 bases, leaving 6 bases of the junction unmatched. CDR1 MDHEN and CDR2 SYDVKM come from the germline V gene. CDR3 amino acids: CASSVTSGGANEQFF. CDR3 nucleotides: TGTGCCAGCAGCGTCACTAGCGGGGGGGCGAATGAGCAGTTCTTC.

This clone was recorded a few times. This sequence joins TRBV7-8 and TRBJ2-1, with 11 bases identical to TRBD1. J lost 13 bases, V lost 3 bases, and 14 bases had no gene match. The CDR3 is 16 amino acids. Germline V lookup: CDR1 SGHVS, CDR2 FQNEAQ. The CDR3 nucleotides are TGTGCCAGCAGCTTCCAGAGGACAGGGGGCAAGATCGGTCAGTTCTTC. Protein: CASSFQRTGGKIGQFF. Using reference TRBV7-8 and TRBJ2-1 for the parts outside the CDR3, the full variable domain is GAGVSQSPRYKVAKRGQDVALRCDPISGHVSLFWYQQALGQGPEFLTYFQNEAQLDKSGLPSDRFFAERPEGSVSTLKIQRTQQEDSAVYLCASSFQRTGGKIGQFFGPGTRLTVL.

V gene TRBV4-1 combines with J gene TRBJ2-7, with TRBD2 identical over 13 bases. CDR1 and CDR2 from the germline V gene are MGHRA and YSYEKL. V dropped 2 bases and J dropped 2; count of bases not matched to a gene: 9. This CDR3 has 18 residues. The CDR3 loop reads CASSQYPRTSGSPYEQYF. CDR3 coding DNA: TGCGCCAGCAGCCAATATCCGAGGACTAGCGGGAGTCCCTACGAGCAGTACTTC.

The rearrangement joins TRBV2 to TRBJ1-2; D is unresolved. The germline gives CDR1 SNHLY, CDR2 FYNNEI. This CDR3 has 16 residues. Deletions cut 1 base from V and 4 bases from J, with 16 bases between. CDR3 coding DNA: TGTGCCAGCAGTGAAGAAAGTTTACTACCCGGCTATGGCTACACCTTC. Translation gives CASSEESLLPGYGYTF.

This sequence joins TRBV19 and TRBJ2-5, with 10 nucleotides matching TRBD1. CDR1 and CDR2 from the germline V gene are LNHDA and SQIVND (reference sequence). The CDR3 is 18 residues long. J lost 4 bases, V lost 5 bases, and 16 bases had no gene match. CDR3 bases: TGTGCCAGTAGTCACCTGGATATAACGACAGGGGGCGGAGAGACCCAGTACTTC. It yields the protein CASSHLDITTGGGETQYF.

Concerning this clone: One end of the junction varies from germline; a read error may be responsible. The chain has TRBV18 and TRBJ1-2; maybe TRBD1 (6 bases). CDR3 length: 13 residues. CDR1 and CDR2 from the germline V gene are KGHSH and LQKENI. The CDR3 region has the DNA TGTGCCAGCTCGTATCAGGGGACCCCAGGCTACCCCTTC. Encoded protein: CASSYQGTPGYPF.

This clone showed up just once. The chain has TRBV2 and TRBJ1-1; D perhaps matches TRBD1 (5 bases). CDR3 size: 17 residues. Germline assignment: CDR1 SNHLY and CDR2 FYNNEI. Trimming pared 2 bases from V and 4 bases from J, leaving 20 bases between. CDR3 residues: CASSERAGWPGGTEAFF. In DNA, the CDR3 is TGTGCCAGCAGTGAACGAGCAGGGTGGCCGGGCGGCACTGAAGCTTTCTTT.

This chain uses TRBV21-1 with TRBJ2-7; the table's D call, TRBD1, was not checked against the DNA. TRBV21-1 is annotated as a pseudogene. This CDR3 has 12 residues. CDR3 nucleotides: TGTGCCACCCGGGACAGGATATACGAGCAGTACGTC. Residues: CATRDRIYEQYV.

The CDR3 loop is CASAFKGFNYGYTF. CDR3 bases: TGTGCCAGCGCCTTTAAGGGGTTTAACTATGGCTACACCTTC. V and J are TRBV27 and TRBJ1-2, with D possibly TRBD1 on 5 matching bases. Trimming shortened V by 8 bases and J by 1 base, and 14 bases separated the two germline ends. Germline V gives CDR1 MNHEY, CDR2 SMNVEV (reference sequence). The CDR3 runs to 14 residues.

There are a few counts of this clone. The CDR3 DNA sequence: TGTGCCTGGAGTAGCGGGAGGGTATACAACGAGCAGTACTTC. Its protein is CAWSSGRVYNEQYF. The J gene is TRBJ2-7, the V gene TRBV30; 10 bases are a match to TRBD2. The CDR3 contains 14 residues. V dropped 2 bases and J dropped 5; count of bases not matched to a gene: 6. From germline, CDR1 is GTSNPN and CDR2 SVGIG (reference sequence).

The chain is built from TRBV19 and TRBJ2-3, with 8 bases aligning to TRBD1. The junction had 12 bases not matched to a gene; V was cut back by 6 bases and J by 4 bases. CDR3 length: 16 residues. Germline CDR1 LNHDA, CDR2 SQIVND (reference sequence). CDR3 sequence: CASRSEEAGGSDTQYF. The DNA for the CDR3 is TGTGCCAGTAGATCCGAGGAGGCAGGGGGCTCAGATACGCAGTATTTT.

The V gene is TRBV27, the J gene TRBJ1-6; 9 nucleotides line up with TRBD1. J was trimmed by 9 bases and V by 6 bases; bases with no gene match: 6. CDR3 size: 14 residues. CDR1 is MNHEY and CDR2 is SMNVEV in the germline V gene (reference sequence). The CDR3: CASRPGQGTSPLHF. DNA of the CDR3: TGTGCCAGCAGACCGGGACAGGGCACTTCACCCCTCCACTTT.

The rearrangement uses TRBV6-5 and TRBJ1-1; 7 bases match TRBD1. Germline V gives CDR1 MNHEY, CDR2 SVGAGI. CDR3 size: 13 residues. With V trimmed by 5 bases and J by 11 bases, 11 bases remained unmatched. The CDR3 nucleotides are TGTGCCAGCAGTCCTAGACAGGGTAACGCGGCTTTCTTT. This encodes CASSPRQGNAAFF.

J is TRBJ2-7 and V is TRBV28, with 7 bases matching TRBD1. This CDR3 comprises 18 residues. Trimming at V came to 1 base and at J to 1 base, leaving 13 bases not matched to a gene. The germline V gene encodes CDR1 MDHEN and CDR2 SYDVKM. CDR3 residues: CASSLSRGRDPRSYEQYV. The CDR3 region has the DNA TGTGCCAGCAGTTTATCGAGGGGGCGCGACCCCCGATCCTACGAGCAGTACGTC.

V usage is TRBV5-1 and J usage is TRBJ1-1; the match to TRBD1 covers 7 bases. Germline CDR1 and CDR2: SGHRS and YFSETQ. The V segment lost 3 bases and the J segment 1 base; nucleotides outside the gene matches: 3. There are 14 residues in the CDR3. As DNA, the CDR3 is TGCGCCAGCAGCTCGGACAGGCGGAACACTGAAGCTTTCTTT. Its protein product is CASSSDRRNTEAFF.

The chain combines TRBV19 with TRBJ1-2; the D is unclear. V lost 2 bases and J 8 bases, leaving 12 bases between the germline ends. The CDR3 sequence is 13 residues long. Germline V lookup: CDR1 LNHDA, CDR2 SQIVND (reference sequence). The CDR3 region has the DNA TGTGCCAGTAGTATACTAGGAGGCCAAGGCTACACCTTC. The encoded protein is CASSILGGQGYTF.

The V gene is TRBV25-1, the J gene TRBJ2-7; TRBD1 aligns across 8 bases. The CDR3 spans 15 residues. Losses at the gene ends were 3 bases for V and 3 bases for J; bases not matched to a gene: 7. Germline V gene sequence: CDR1 MGHDK, CDR2 SYGVNS. CDR3 protein: CASSERTGYGYEQYF. In DNA form, the CDR3 reads TGTGCCAGCAGTGAGCGGACAGGGTATGGCTACGAGCAGTACTTC.